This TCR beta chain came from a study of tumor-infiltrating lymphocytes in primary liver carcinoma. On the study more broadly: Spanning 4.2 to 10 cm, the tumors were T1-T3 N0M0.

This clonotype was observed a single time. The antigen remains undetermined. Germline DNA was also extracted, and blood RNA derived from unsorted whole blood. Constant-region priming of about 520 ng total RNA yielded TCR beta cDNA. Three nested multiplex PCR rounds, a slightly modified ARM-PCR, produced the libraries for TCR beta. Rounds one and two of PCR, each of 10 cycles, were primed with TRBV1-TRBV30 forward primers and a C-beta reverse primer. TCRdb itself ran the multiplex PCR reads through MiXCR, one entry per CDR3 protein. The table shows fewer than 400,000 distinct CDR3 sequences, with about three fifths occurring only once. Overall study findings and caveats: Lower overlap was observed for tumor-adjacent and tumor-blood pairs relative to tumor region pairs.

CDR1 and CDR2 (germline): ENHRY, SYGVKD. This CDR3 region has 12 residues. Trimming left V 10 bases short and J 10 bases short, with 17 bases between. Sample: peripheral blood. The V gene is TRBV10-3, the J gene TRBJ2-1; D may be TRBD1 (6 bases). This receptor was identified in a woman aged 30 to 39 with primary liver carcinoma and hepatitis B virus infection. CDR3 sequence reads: CATKGEGSEQFF. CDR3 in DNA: TGTGCCACCAAGGGGGAAGGATCCGAGCAGTTCTTC.